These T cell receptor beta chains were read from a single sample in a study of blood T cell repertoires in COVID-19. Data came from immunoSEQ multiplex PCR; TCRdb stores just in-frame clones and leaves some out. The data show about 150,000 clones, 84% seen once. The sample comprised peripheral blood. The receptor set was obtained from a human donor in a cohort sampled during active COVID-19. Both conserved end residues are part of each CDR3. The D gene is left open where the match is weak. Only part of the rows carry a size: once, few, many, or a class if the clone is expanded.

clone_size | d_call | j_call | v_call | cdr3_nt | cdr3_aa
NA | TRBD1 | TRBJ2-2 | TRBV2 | TGTGCCAGCAGTGTTAAGGGGGCGCACACCGGGGAGCTGTTTTTT | CASSVKGAHTGELFF
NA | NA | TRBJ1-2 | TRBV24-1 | TGTGCCACCAGTTCAACAGGAAACTATGGCTACACCTTC | CATSSTGNYGYTF
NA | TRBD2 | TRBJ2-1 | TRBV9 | TGTGCCAGCAGCCCAGGGAGCGGGGGACCCTACAATGAGCAGTTCTTC | CASSPGSGGPYNEQFF
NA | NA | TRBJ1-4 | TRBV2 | TGTGCCAGCAGTGCCCTGAGAGGAACTAATGAAAAACTGTTTTTT | CASSALRGTNEKLFF
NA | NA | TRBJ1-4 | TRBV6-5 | TGTGCCAGCAGTTACGGGCAGCATAATGAAAAACTGTTTTTT | CASSYGQHNEKLFF
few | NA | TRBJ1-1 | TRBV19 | TGTGCCAGTAGTATTATGGCAGGGATGAACACTGAAGCTTTCTTT | CASSIMAGMNTEAFF
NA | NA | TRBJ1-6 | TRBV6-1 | TGTGCCAGCAGTGAACGCCGCGAGAGCAATTCACCCCTCCACTTT | CASSERRESNSPLHF
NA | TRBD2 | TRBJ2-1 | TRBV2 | TGTGCCAGCAGTGGGCGGGGCGGGAGCTCCTACAATGAGCAGTTCTTC | CASSGRGGSSYNEQFF
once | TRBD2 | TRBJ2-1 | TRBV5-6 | TGTGCCAGCAGCAGGACTAGTGTCAATGAGCAGTTCTTC | CASSRTSVNEQFF
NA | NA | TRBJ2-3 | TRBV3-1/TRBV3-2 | TGTGCCAGCAGCCAAGTAAGACCGGGACAAAGCACAGATACGCAGTATTTT | CASSQVRPGQSTDTQYF
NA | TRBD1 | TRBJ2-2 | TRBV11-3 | TGTGCCAGCAACCCGGGACAGGGGGATATCGGAACCGGGGAGCTGTTTTTT | CASNPGQGDIGTGELFF
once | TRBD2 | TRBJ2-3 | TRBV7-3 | TGTGCCAGCAGCTCAGGGACTAGCGGGAGCACAGATACGCAGTATTTT | CASSSGTSGSTDTQYF
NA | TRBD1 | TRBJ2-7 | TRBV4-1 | TGCGCCAGCAGCCAAAACATATTAAGGGGACAGGGGACTTTCTACGAGCAGTACTTC | CASSQNILRGQGTFYEQYF
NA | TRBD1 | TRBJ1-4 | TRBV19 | TGTGCCAGTAGTAACCCCTCAGGGGGCTTTGAAAAACTGTTTTTT | CASSNPSGGFEKLFF
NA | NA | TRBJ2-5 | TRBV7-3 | TGTGCCAGCAGCGAAAATCCAGGGTACCAAGAGACCCAGTACTTC | CASSENPGYQETQYF
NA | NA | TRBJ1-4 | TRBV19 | TGTGCCAGTAGCGGGAACAGGGATCACGAAAAACTGTTTTTT | CASSGNRDHEKLFF
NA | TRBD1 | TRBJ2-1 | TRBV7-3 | TGTGCCAGCAGCCCCGGACAGGGACCGAGCTCCTACAATGAGCAGTTCTTC | CASSPGQGPSSYNEQFF
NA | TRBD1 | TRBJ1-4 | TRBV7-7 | TGTGCCAGCAGCCCGGGACAGGGGGCGCTTGAAAAACTGTTTTTT | CASSPGQGALEKLFF
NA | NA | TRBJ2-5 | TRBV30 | TGTGCCTGCAATCGGGACAACCAAGAGACCCAGTACTTC | CACNRDNQETQYF
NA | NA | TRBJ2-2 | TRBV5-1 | TGCGCCAGCAGCCGGACGTCCGGGGTTCTCACCGGGGAGCTGTTTTTT | CASSRTSGVLTGELFF
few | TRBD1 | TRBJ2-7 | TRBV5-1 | TGCGCCAGCAGCTCCTTAGAACAGGGGTTCGAGCAGTACTTC | CASSSLEQGFEQYF
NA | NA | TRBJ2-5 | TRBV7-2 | TGTGCCAGCAGCCGTGACTCACGAGAGACCCAGTACTTC | CASSRDSRETQYF
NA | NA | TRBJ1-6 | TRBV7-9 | TGTGCCAGCAGCCCCCCGGGTTCCTATAATTCACCCCTCCACTTT | CASSPPGSYNSPLHF
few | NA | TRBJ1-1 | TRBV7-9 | TGTGCCAGCACAGCGAACACTGAAGCTTTCTTT | CASTANTEAFF
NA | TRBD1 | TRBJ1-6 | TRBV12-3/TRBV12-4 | TGTGCCAGCAGTAGGACAGGGCTTTCACCCCTCCACTTT | CASSRTGLSPLHF
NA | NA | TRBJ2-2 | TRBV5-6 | TGTGCCAGCAGCTGGGCTGGGGAGCTGTTTTTT | CASSWAGELFF
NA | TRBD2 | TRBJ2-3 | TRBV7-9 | TGTGCCAGCAGCTTTACTAGCGGGAGTGCGGATACGCAGTATTTT | CASSFTSGSADTQYF
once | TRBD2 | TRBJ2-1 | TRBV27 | TGTGCCAGCAGTTTTTTGGCTAGCGGGAGGAGTTATGAGCAGTTCTTC | CASSFLASGRSYEQFF
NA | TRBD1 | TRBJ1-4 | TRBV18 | TGTGCCAGCTCACGGGGACAGAGGGGTGAAAAACTGTTTTTT | CASSRGQRGEKLFF
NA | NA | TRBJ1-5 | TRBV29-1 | TGCAGCGTCAGGGGAAGGGACAATCAGCCCCAGCATTTT | CSVRGRDNQPQHF
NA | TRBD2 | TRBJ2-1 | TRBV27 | TGTGCCAGCAGGGGACTAGCGGGCTACAATGAGCAGTTCTTC | CASRGLAGYNEQFF
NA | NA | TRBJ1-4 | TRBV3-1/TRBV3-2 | TGTGCCAGCAGCCACCCCAGGATTAAGAAAAAACTGTTTTTT | CASSHPRIKKKLFF
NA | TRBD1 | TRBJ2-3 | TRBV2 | TGTGCCACCACAATAGGCGGGACAGGGGGCGAGGATACGCAGTATTTT | CATTIGGTGGEDTQYF
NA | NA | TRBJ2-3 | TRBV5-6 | TGTGCCAGCAGCCCGTCTAGCGCAGATACGCAGTATTTT | CASSPSSADTQYF
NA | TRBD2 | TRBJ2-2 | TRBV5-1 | TGCGCCAGCAGCTTTGGCCAGCGGGGGGCCGGGGAGCTGTTTTTT | CASSFGQRGAGELFF
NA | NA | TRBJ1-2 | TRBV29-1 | TGCAGCGTTGAAGAGGGGAGTGGGGTCTATGGCTACACCTTC | CSVEEGSGVYGYTF
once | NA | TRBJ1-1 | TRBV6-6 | TGTGCCAGCAGTTACGCCAGGGTAGGTGAAGCTTTCTTT | CASSYARVGEAFF
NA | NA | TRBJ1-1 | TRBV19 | TGTGCCAGTAGGCCGGGGGTTTACACTGAAGCTTTCTTT | CASRPGVYTEAFF
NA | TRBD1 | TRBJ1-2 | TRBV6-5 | TGTGCCAGCAGTCGACGGGACAGGGTTATCGATGGCTACACCTTC | CASSRRDRVIDGYTF
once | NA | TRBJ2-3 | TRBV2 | TGTGCCAGCAGTTTTAGCGGTAGGGGCCCCACAGATACGCAGTATTTT | CASSFSGRGPTDTQYF